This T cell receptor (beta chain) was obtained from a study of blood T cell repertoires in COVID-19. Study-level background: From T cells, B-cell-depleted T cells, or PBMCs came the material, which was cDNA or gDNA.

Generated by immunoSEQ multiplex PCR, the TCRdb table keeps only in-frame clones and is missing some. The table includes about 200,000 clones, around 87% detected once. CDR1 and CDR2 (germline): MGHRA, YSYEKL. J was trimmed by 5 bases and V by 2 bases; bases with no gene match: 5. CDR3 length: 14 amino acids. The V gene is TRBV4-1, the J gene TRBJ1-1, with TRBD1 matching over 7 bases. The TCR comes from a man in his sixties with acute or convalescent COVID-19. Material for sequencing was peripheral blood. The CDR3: CASSQSTGRTEAFF. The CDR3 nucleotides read TGCGCCAGCAGCCAATCGACAGGGAGAACTGAAGCTTTCTTT.